The 2 T cell receptor beta chains reported below all come from one sample, sequenced in a study of response to subunit inactivated influenza vaccine. MiXCR was run by TCRdb on the RT-PCR reads, yielding one entry per CDR3 protein. The repertoire holds about 830,000 distinct CDR3 sequences, with approximately 17% as singletons. The material sequenced was PBMCs from blood, taken approximately 5 days after vaccination. These receptors all come from a man in his fifties or sixties who received an inactivated influenza vaccine.

This clonotype occurred a few times. The rearrangement uses TRBV7-2 and TRBJ1-1; D is unclear. Germline V gene lookup returns CDR1 SGHTA and CDR2 FQGNSA. This CDR3 is built from 15 residues. V shed 5 bases and J shed 0 bases, with 13 bases lying between them. The CDR3 nucleotides read TGTGCCAGCAGCCCATCCTCCGGGGTGAACACTGAAGCTTTCTTT. This encodes CASSPSSGVNTEAFF.

The table lists this clonotype with a few counts. The chain carries TRBV5-1 and TRBJ2-3; 11 bases map to TRBD2. CDR3 length equals 16 residues. V gave up 1 base and J gave up 7 bases; unmatched junction bases: 8. The germline gives CDR1 SGHRS, CDR2 YFSETQ. CDR3 nucleotide sequence: TGCGCCAGCAGCTTGCGGTTAGCGGGGGGGCCAAATACGCAGTATTTT. This codes for CASSLRLAGGPNTQYF.